This T cell receptor (beta chain) comes out of a study of blood T cell repertoires in COVID-19. About the study: The samples span acute and convalescent COVID-19 from the United States, Italy and Spain. From T cells, B-cell-depleted T cells, or PBMCs came the material, which was cDNA or gDNA.

TCRdb's table, derived via immunoSEQ multiplex PCR, lists solely in-frame clones and lacks some. The sample lists about 140,000 clones, approximately 84% occurring once. CDR1 and CDR2 from the germline V gene are LNHDA and SQIVND (reference sequence). The CDR3 length is 17 residues. The J segment lost 1 base and the V segment lost 4 bases, leaving 6 bases of the junction unmatched. Sequenced material: peripheral blood. V gene TRBV19 combines with J gene TRBJ2-3; TRBD1 matches at 12 bases. This TCR derives from a human donor in a cohort sampled during active COVID-19. The CDR3 is CASSTPGQGARTDTQYF. DNA of the CDR3: TGTGCCAGTAGTACTCCGGGACAGGGGGCTCGCACAGATACGCAGTATTTT.